This record covers a single T cell receptor beta chain. What it binds is unknown. This sample stems from a study of shared clonotypes between healthy human individuals. Across the whole study: Per donor, three plates held CD4 naive cells, three held CD4 memory, two held CD8 naive and one held CD8 memory. Broader study findings: Estimated clonotype richness was generally higher in naive than memory subsets.

Assay used: immunoSEQ multiplex PCR; TCRdb lists only in-frame clones, some missing. Among 2,100,000 or so clones listed, approximately 96% were seen once. The study separated CD4+ cells into CD45RA+ naive and CD45RA-negative memory subsets. CDR1 GTSNPN and CDR2 SVGIG come from the germline V gene (reference sequence). Trimming removed 8 bases at V and 1 base at J, with 11 bases between. The CDR3 extends over 12 amino acids. The sequencing input was naive CD4+ T cells sorted from blood. Specified subset: CD45RA+ positively selected. This chain joins TRBV30 and TRBJ1-1; D ambiguous. This receptor was identified in a man aged 18 to 30 in good health. CDR3 in DNA: TGTGCCAGGGTAAATCAGAACACTGAAGCTTTCTTT. Its protein is CARVNQNTEAFF. Variable domain in full (rest from reference TRBV30 and TRBJ1-1): SQTIHQWPATLVQPVGSPLSLECTVEGTSNPNLYWYRQAAGRGLQLLFYSVGIGQISSEVPQNLSASRPQDRQFILSSKKLLLSDSGFYLCARVNQNTEAFFGQGTRLTVV.